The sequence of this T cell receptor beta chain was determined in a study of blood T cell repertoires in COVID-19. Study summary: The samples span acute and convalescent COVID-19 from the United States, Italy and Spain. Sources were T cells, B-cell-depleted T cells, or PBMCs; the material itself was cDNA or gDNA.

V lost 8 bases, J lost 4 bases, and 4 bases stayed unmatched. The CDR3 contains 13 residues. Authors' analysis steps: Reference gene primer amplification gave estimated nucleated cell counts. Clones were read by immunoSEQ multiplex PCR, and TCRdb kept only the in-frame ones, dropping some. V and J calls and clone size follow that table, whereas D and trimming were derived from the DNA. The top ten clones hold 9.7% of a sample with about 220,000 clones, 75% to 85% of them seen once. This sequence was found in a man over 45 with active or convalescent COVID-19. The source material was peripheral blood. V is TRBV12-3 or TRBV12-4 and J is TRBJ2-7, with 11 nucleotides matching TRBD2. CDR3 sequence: CASQTSGTYEQYF. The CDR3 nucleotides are TGTGCCAGCCAGACTAGCGGGACTTACGAGCAGTACTTC.